This TCR beta chain was captured by sequencing in a study of blood T cell repertoires in COVID-19. Clones were sequenced by immunoSEQ multiplex PCR, and TCRdb holds only the in-frame ones, with some missing. The top ten hold roughly 5% of the sample, which has 150,000 to 200,000 clones, 70% to 85% seen once. Sequencing input: peripheral blood. The TCR originated in a woman under 40 with acute or convalescent COVID-19.

The CDR3 DNA follows: TGTGCCAGCAGCTCGCTACTCCAAGAGACCCAGTACTTC. Its protein is CASSSLLQETQYF. The chain combines TRBV5-4 with TRBJ2-5; D uncertain. CDR3 length equals 13 residues. Germline values: CDR1 SGHNT, CDR2 YYREEE (reference sequence). The ends were cut back, 3 bases at V and 1 base at J, with 7 bases in the middle.